Listed below are T cell receptor beta chains from one sample, sequenced in a study of blood T cell repertoires in COVID-19. Some clones are missing from TCRdb's copy, which holds only in-frame ones; the method was immunoSEQ multiplex PCR. Of 150,000 to 200,000 clones listed, roughly 82% are singletons. Source material: peripheral blood. These receptors all come from a woman aged 40 to 50 with COVID-19, enrolled during active disease. Each CDR3 is given without its conserved first and last residue. Fields, in order: D gene, J gene, V gene, CDR3 protein. A D gene is named only where the DNA matches it firmly.

>NA|TRBJ1-1|TRBV11-1
ASSFGRGGEAF
>TRBD2|TRBJ2-1|TRBV7-3
ASSRGLVDEQF
>TRBD1|TRBJ2-3|TRBV29-1
SVGDRASTDTQY
>NA|TRBJ2-1|TRBV6-1
ASSGQLNNEQF
>NA|TRBJ2-7|TRBV27
ASSLYHSGYYEQY
>NA|TRBJ1-1|TRBV19
ASSWGGANTEAF
>TRBD1|TRBJ1-1|TRBV5-4
ASSSTGANTEAF
>NA|TRBJ2-1|TRBV19
ASSIVSLSRNEQF
>TRBD1|TRBJ1-2|TRBV29-1
SVRSPDRVTYGYT
>TRBD1|TRBJ2-7|TRBV3-1/TRBV3-2
ASSQTTGALEEQY
>TRBD1|TRBJ2-7|TRBV5-1
ASSSRQGKSYEQY
>TRBD2|TRBJ2-3|TRBV27
ASSKPKGRGGADTQY
>NA|TRBJ1-3|TRBV19
ASKGARSGNTIY
>NA|TRBJ2-3|TRBV2
ASRATPGTQY
>TRBD1|TRBJ1-2|TRBV4-1
ASSQGQGLGYGYT
>TRBD2|TRBJ2-3|TRBV11-3
ASSLSSAGGLDTQY
>TRBD1|TRBJ1-3|TRBV5-4
ASSPTGGTGNTIY
>NA|TRBJ1-2|TRBV2
ASSEAMTSDRRGGGYT
>NA|TRBJ2-2|TRBV27
ASRRGDRDVPGELF
>TRBD1|TRBJ1-3|TRBV15
ATTSGDSSGNTIY
>NA|TRBJ1-1|TRBV18
ASSPKFRTEAF
>NA|TRBJ1-1|TRBV7-6
ASSLSPGANTEAF
>NA|TRBJ2-1|TRBV28
ASSFGGEINNEQF
>NA|TRBJ1-1|TRBV7-8
ASSPTPYEGTRTHTEAF
>TRBD1|TRBJ2-2|TRBV18
ASSPNDRVTGELF
>NA|TRBJ1-3|TRBV6-2/TRBV6-3
ASSYLSSASGNTIY
>NA|TRBJ2-7|TRBV11-2
ASSLDKWSEGAYEQY
>TRBD1|TRBJ2-3|TRBV5-5
ASSSGQFSTDTQY
>TRBD2|TRBJ2-3|TRBV5-1
ASSLEGLAGSSTDTQY
>NA|TRBJ1-1|TRBV21-1
ASSKELGGTEAF
>NA|TRBJ2-1|TRBV11-2
ASSLIAGSSYNEQF
>NA|TRBJ2-1|TRBV27
ASSLTRAAFYNEQF
>NA|TRBJ2-3|TRBV7-9
ASSSTGTDTQY
>TRBD1|TRBJ1-2|TRBV6-5
ASSRDRGSVT
>NA|TRBJ1-4|TRBV19
ASRMGGISNEKLF
>TRBD1|TRBJ1-3|TRBV4-1
ASSLGTGATSSGNTIY
>TRBD2|TRBJ2-1|TRBV7-8
ASSFRGGNEQF
>TRBD2|TRBJ2-2|TRBV7-3
ASSKGLAGNTGELF
>TRBD1|TRBJ1-6|TRBV7-9
ASSQIQGSGSPLH
>TRBD2|TRBJ2-3|TRBV9
ASSVGGLAGGPDTQY
>TRBD2|TRBJ2-7|TRBV4-1
ASSQTFRGRGEQY
>NA|TRBJ2-1|TRBV19
ASSPREVLF
>NA|TRBJ1-6|TRBV30
AWRQGIHNSPLH
>TRBD2|TRBJ2-1|TRBV6-2/TRBV6-3
ASSYSIPSGGPSYNEQF
>NA|TRBJ1-2|TRBV7-2
ASSSSGSILYGYT
>NA|TRBJ2-7|TRBV30
AWKLSGSSYEQY
>NA|TRBJ1-1|TRBV2
ASNPAGAEAF
>NA|TRBJ2-5|TRBV2
ASSRTAQETQY
>TRBD2|TRBJ2-7|TRBV4-2
ASSQGLLSGRLYEQY